Included here is one T cell receptor (beta chain) sequence, with context. Original analysis: For nucleated cells, counts were estimated from reference gene primer amplification. Sequencing used immunoSEQ multiplex PCR; TCRdb keeps in-frame clones, though not all of them. V and J calls and clone size follow that table, whereas D and trimming were derived from the DNA. The data show 97,000 or so clones, with about 80% seen just once and about 4.3% held by the top ten. This sample is drawn from a study of blood T cell repertoires in COVID-19. Study-wide background: The origin of the acute and convalescent COVID-19 samples was the United States, Italy and Spain. T cells, B-cell-depleted T cells, or PBMCs supplied cDNA or gDNA.

With V trimmed by 3 bases and J by 7 bases, 5 bases remained unmatched. Germline V gene sequence: CDR1 SGHRS, CDR2 YFSETQ. CDR3 length: 15 amino acids. Sequenced material: peripheral blood. The clonotype originates from a man aged 55 to 70 with acute or convalescent COVID-19. The chain uses TRBV5-1 and TRBJ1-6, with 9 bases identical to TRBD1. The DNA for the CDR3 is TGCGCCAGCAGCTGGACAGGGGCTAACAATTCACCCCTCCACTTT. This encodes CASSWTGANNSPLHF.